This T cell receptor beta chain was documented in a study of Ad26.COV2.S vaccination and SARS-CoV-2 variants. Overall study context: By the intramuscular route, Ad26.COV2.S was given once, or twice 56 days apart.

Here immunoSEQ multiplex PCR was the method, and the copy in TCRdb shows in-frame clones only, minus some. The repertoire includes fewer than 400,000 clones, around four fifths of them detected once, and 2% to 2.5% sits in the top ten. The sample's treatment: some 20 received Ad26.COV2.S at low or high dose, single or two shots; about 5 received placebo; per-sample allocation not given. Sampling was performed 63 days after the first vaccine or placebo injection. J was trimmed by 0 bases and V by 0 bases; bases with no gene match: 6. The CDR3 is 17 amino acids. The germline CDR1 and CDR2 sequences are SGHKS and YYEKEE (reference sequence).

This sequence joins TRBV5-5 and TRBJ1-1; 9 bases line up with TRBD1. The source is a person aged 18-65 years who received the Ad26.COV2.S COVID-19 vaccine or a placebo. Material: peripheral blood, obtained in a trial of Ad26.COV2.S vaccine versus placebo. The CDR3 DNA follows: TGTGCCAGCAGCTTGGTTACAGGGGGCCGGGTGAACACTGAAGCTTTCTTT. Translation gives CASSLVTGGRVNTEAFF.